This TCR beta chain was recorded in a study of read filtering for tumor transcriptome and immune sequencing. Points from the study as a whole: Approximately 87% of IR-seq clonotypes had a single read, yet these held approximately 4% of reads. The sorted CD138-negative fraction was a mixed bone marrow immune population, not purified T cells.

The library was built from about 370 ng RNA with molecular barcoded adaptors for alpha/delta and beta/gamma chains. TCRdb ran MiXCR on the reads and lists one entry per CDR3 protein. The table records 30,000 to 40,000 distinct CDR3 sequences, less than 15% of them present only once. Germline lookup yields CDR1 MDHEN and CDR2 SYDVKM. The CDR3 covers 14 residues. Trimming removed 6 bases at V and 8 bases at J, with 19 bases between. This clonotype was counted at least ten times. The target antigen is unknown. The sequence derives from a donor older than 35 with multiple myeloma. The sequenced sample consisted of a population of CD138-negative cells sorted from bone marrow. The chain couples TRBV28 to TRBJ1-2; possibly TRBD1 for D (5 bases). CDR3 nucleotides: TGTGCCAGCAGGGGGGACCCCGGAGACGGCGGCTACACCTTC. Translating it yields CASRGDPGDGGYTF.